The sequence of this T cell receptor (beta chain) was determined in a study of CD8+ T cells in alopecia areata. Comments on this clone: The target antigen is unknown.

With 1 base removed from V and 7 bases from J, the gap between germline ends came to 11 bases. This CDR3 comprises 14 residues. From germline, CDR1 is SGHVS and CDR2 FQNEAQ. Overall study results and limits: Scalp clonality, together with expanded CD8+ clones among the top 100, fell significantly with tofacitinib. While tofacitinib was given, many expanded lesional clones persisted in scalp and blood.

As for treatment: oral pan-JAK inhibitor, 5-10 mg twice daily. Obtained from alopecia areata patients were lesional scalp punch biopsies along with peripheral blood. Sorted out of PBMCs were CD4+ T cells and CD8+ T cells. Following RNA extraction, reverse transcription yielded cDNA that acted as the sequencing template. Generated by immunoSEQ multiplex PCR, the TCRdb table keeps only in-frame clones and is missing some. The sample includes about 210,000 clones, more than 45% of them seen just once. The material was CD4+ T cells sorted from blood, obtained at week 4, from a patient treated with tofacitinib. The rearrangement uses TRBV7-8 and TRBJ2-1; perhaps TRBD1 as D (5 bases). The TCR originated in a human donor with alopecia areata. The CDR3 nucleotides are TGTGCCAGCAGCTTAGGTACCCAGGGAAATGAGCAGTTCTTC. It yields the protein CASSLGTQGNEQFF.